This TCR beta chain came from a study of control samples from healthy donors and cancer patients. Data came from immunoSEQ multiplex PCR; TCRdb stores just in-frame clones and leaves some out. Here the sample spans over 150,000 clones, about 90% being singletons. Per the germline V gene, CDR1 is MDHEN and CDR2 is SYDVKM. With 3 bases removed from V and 5 bases from J, the gap between germline ends came to 5 bases. The CDR3 is 12 residues long. This receptor was identified in a woman aged 45 to 65 in good health. The sample was blood. The chain employs TRBV28 and TRBJ2-1; D is undetermined. CDR3 loop: CASSFLHNEQFF. The DNA of the CDR3 is TGTGCCAGCAGTTTTCTCCACAATGAGCAGTTCTTC.